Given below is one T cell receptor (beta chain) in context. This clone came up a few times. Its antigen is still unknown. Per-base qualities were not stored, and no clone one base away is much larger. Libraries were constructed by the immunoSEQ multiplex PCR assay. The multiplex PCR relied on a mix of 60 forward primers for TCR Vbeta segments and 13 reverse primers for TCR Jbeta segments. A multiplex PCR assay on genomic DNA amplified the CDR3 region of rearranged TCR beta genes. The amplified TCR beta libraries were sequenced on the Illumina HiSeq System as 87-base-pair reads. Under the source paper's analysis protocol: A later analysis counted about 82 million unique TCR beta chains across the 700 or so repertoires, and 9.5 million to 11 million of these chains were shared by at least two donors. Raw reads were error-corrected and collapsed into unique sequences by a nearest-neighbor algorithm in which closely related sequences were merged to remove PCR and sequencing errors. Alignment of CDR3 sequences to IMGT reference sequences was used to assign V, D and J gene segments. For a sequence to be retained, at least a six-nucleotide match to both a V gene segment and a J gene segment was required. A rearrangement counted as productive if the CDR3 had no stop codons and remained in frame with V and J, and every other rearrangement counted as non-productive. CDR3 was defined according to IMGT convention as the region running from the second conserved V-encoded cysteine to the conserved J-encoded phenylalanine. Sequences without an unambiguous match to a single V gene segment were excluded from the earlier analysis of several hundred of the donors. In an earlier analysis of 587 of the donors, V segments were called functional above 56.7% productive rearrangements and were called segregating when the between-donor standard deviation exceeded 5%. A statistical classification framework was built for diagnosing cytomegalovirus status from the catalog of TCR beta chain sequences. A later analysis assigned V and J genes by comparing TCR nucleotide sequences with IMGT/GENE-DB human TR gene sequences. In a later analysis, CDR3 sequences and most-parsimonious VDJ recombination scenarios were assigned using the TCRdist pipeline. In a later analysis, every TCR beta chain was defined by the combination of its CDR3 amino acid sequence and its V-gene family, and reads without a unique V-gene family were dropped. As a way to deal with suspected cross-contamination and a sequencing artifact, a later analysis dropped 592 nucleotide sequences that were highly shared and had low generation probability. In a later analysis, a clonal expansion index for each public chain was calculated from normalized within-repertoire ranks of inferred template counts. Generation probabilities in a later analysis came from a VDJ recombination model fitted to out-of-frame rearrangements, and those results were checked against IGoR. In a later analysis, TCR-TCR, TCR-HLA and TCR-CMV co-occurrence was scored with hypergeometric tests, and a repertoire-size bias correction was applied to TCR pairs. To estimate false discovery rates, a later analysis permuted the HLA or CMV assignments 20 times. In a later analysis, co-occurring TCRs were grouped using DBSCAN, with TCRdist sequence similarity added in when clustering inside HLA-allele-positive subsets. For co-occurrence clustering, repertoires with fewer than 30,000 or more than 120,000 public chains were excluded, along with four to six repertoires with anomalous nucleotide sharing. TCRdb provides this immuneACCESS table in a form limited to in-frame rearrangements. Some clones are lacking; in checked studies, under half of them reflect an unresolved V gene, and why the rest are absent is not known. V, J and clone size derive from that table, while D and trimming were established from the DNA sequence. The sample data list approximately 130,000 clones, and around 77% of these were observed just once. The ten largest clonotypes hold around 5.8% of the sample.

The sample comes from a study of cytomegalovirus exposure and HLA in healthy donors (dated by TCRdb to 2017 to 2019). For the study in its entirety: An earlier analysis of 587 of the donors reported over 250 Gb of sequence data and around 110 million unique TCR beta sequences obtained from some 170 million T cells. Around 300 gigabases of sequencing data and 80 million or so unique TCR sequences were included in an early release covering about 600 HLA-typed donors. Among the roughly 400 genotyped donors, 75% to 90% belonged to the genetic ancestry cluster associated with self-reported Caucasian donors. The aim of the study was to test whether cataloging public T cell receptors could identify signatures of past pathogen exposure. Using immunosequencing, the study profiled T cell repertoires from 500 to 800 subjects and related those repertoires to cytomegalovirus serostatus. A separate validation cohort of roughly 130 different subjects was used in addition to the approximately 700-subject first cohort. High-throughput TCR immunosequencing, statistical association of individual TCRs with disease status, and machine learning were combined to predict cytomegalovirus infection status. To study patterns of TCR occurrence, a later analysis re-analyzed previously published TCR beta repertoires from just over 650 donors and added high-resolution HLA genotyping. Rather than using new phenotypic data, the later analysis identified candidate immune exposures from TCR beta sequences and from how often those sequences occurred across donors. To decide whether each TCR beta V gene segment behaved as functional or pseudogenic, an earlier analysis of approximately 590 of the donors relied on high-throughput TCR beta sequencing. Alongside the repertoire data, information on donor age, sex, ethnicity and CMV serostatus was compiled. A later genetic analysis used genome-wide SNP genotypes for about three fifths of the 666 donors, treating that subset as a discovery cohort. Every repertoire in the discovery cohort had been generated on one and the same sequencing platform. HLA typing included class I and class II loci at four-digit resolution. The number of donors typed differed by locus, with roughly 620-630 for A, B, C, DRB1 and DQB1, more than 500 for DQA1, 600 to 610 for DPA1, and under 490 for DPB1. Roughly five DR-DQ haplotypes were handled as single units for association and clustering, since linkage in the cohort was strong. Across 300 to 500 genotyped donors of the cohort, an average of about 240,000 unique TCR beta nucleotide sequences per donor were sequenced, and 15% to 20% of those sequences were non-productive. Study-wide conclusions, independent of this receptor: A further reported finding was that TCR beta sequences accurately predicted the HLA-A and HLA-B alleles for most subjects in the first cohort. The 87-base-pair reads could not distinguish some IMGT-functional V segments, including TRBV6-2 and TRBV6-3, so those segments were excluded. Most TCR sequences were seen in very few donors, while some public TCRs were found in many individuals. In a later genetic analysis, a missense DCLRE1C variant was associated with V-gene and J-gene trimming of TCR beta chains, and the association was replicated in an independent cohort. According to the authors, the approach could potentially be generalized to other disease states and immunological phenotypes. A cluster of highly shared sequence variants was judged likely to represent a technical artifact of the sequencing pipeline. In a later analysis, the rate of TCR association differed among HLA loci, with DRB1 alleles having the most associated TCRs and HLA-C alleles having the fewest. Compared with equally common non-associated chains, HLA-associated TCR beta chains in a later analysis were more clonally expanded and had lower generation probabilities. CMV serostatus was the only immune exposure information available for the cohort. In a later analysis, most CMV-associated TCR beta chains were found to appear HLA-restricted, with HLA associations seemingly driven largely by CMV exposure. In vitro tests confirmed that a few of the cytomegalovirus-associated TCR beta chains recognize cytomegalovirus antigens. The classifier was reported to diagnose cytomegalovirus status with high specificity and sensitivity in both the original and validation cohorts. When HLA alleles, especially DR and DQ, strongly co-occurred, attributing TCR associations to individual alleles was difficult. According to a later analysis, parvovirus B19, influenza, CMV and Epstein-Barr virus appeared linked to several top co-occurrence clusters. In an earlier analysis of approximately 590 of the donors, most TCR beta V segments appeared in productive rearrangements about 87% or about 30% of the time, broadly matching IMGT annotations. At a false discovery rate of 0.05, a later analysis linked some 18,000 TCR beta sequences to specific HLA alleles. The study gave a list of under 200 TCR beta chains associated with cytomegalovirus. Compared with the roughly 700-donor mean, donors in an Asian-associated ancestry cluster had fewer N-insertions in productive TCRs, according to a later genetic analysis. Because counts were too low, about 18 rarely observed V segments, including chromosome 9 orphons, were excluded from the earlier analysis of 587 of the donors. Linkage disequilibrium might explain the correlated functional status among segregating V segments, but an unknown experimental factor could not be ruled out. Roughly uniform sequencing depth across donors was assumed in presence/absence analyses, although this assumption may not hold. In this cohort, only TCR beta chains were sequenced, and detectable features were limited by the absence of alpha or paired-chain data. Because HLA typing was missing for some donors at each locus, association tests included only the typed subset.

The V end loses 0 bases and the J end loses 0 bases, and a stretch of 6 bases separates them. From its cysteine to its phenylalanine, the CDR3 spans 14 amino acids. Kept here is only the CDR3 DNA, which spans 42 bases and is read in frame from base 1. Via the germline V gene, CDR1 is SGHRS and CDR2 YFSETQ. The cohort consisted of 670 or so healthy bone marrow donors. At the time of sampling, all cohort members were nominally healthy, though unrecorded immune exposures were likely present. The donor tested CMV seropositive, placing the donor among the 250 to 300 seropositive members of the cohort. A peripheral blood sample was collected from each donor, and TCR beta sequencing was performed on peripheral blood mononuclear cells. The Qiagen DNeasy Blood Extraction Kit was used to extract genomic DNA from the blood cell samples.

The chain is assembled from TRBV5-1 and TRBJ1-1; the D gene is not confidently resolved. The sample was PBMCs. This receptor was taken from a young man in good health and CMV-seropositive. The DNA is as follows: TGCGCCAGCAGCTTGGGGCATGTGAACACTGAAGCTTTCTTT. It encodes CASSLGHVNTEAFF.